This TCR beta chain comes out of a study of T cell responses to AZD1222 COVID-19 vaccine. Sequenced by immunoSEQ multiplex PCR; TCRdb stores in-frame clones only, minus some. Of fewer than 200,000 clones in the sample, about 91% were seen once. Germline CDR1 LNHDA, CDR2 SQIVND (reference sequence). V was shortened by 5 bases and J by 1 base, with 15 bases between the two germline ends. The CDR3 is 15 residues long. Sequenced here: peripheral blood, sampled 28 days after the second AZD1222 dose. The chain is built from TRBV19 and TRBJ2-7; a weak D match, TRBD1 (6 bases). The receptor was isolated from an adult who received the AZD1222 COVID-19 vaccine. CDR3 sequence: CASSLGSGESYEQYF. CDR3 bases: TGTGCCAGTAGTCTGGGTTCAGGGGAGTCCTACGAGCAGTACTTC.